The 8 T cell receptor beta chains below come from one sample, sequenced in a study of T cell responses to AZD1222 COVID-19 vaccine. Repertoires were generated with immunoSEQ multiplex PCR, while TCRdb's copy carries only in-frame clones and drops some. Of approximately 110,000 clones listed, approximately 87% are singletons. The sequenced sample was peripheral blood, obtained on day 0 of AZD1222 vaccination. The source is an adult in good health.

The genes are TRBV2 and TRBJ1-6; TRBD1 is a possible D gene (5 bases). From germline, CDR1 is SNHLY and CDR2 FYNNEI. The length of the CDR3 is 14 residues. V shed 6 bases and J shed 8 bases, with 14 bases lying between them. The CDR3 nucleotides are TGTGCCAGCAGCGGTACGGGGGGGGATTCACCCCTCCACTTT. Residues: CASSGTGGDSPLHF.

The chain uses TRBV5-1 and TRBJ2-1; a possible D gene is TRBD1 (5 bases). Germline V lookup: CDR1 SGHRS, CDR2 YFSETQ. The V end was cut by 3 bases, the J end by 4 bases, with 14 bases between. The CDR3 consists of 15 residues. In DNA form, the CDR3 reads TGCGCCAGCAGCTCGATTACTGACAGTTACAATGAGCAGTTCTTC. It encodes CASSSITDSYNEQFF. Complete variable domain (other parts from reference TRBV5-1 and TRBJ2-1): KAGVTQTPRYLIKTRGQQVTLSCSPISGHRSVSWYQQTPGQGLQFLFEYFSETQRNKGNFPGRFSGRQFSNSRSEMNVSTLELGDSALYLCASSSITDSYNEQFFGPGTRLTVL.

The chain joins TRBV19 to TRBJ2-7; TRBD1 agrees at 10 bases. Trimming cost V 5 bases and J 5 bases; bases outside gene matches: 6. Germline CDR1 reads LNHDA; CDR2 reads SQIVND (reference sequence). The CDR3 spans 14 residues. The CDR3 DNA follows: TGTGCCAGTAGTGCGGGGACAGGGGTGAACGAGCAGTACTTC. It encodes CASSAGTGVNEQYF. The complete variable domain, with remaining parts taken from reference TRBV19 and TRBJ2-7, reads DGGITQSPKYLFRKEGQNVTLSCEQNLNHDAMYWYRQDPGQGLRLIYYSQIVNDFQKGDIAEGYSVSREKKESFPLTVTSAQKNPTAFYLCASSAGTGVNEQYFGPGTRLTVT.

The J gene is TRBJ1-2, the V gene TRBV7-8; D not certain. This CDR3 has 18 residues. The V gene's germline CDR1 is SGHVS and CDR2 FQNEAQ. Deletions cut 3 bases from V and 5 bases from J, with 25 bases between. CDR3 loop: CASSFLRAGARREYGYTF. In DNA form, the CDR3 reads TGTGCCAGCAGCTTCTTACGGGCAGGTGCCCGACGGGAATATGGCTACACCTTC.

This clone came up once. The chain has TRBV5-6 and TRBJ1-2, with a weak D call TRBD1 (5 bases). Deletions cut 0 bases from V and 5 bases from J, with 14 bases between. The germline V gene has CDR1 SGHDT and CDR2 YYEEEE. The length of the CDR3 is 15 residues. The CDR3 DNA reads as TGTGCCAGCAGCTTGGCCACAGGCCAATATTATGGCTACACCTTC. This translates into CASSLATGQYYGYTF.

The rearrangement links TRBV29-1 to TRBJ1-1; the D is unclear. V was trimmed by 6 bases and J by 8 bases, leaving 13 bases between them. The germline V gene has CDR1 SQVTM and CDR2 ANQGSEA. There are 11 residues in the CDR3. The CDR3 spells CSVEWAGEAFF. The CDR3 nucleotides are TGCAGCGTGGAATGGGCGGGGGAAGCTTTCTTT. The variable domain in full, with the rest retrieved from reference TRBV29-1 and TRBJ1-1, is SAVISQKPSRDICQRGTSLTIQCQVDSQVTMMFWYRQQPGQSLTLIATANQGSEATYESGFVIDKFPISRPNLTFSTLTVSNMSPEDSSIYLCSVEWAGEAFFGQGTRLTVV.

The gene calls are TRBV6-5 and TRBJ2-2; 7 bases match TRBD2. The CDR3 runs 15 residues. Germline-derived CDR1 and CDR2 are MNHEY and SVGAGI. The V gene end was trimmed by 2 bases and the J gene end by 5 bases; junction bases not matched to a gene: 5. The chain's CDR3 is CASSYPGTKTGELFF. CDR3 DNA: TGTGCCAGCAGTTACCCGGGGACTAAAACCGGGGAGCTGTTTTTT.

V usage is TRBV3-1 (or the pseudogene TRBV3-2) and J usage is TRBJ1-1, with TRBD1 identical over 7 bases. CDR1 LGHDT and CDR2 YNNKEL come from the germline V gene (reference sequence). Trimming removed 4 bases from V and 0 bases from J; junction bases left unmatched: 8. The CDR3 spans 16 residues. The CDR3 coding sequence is TGTGCCAGCAGCCGCCCGATACAGGGGTTGAACACTGAAGCTTTCTTT. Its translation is CASSRPIQGLNTEAFF.